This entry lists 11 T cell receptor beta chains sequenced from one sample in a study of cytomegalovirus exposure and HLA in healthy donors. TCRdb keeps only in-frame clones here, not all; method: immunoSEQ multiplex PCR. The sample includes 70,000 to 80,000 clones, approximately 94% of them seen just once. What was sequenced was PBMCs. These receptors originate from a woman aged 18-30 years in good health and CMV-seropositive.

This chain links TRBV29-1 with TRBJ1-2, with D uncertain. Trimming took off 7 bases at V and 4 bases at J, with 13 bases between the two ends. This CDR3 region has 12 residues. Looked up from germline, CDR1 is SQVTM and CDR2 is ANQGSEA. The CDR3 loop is CSARTEGYGYTF. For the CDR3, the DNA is TGCAGCGCCCGAACAGAAGGCTATGGCTACACCTTC. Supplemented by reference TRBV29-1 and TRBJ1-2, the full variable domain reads SAVISQKPSRDICQRGTSLTIQCQVDSQVTMMFWYRQQPGQSLTLIATANQGSEATYESGFVIDKFPISRPNLTFSTLTVSNMSPEDSSIYLCSARTEGYGYTFGSGTRLTVV.

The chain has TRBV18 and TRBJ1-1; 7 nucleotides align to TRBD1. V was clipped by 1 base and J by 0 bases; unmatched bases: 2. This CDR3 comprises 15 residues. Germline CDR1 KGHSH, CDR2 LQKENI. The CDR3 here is CASSPQQGVNTEAFF. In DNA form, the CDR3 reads TGTGCCAGCTCACCACAGCAGGGGGTGAACACTGAAGCTTTCTTT.

CDR3 bases: TGTGCCAGCAGCTTAAACCCCTCGGACAGAGCCAGCTACGAGCAGTACTTC. Translation gives CASSLNPSDRASYEQYF. The chain links TRBV7-8 to TRBJ2-7; D is perhaps TRBD1 (6 bases). This CDR3 has 17 residues. Trimming pared 2 bases from V and 3 bases from J, leaving 20 bases between. Germline assignment: CDR1 SGHVS and CDR2 FQNEAQ.

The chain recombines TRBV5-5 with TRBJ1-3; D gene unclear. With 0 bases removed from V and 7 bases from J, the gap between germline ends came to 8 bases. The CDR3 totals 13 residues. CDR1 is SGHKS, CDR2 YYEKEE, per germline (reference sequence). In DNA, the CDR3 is TGTGCCAGCAGCTTGGCCGGGGTGAACACCATATATTTT. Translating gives CASSLAGVNTIYF.

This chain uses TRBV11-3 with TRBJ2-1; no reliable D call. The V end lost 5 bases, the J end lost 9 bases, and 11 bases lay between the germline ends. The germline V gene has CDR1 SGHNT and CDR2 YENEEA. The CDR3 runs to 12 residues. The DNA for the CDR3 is TGTGCCAGCAGCCGTGAGCGCGGTGAGCAGTTCTTC. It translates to CASSRERGEQFF.

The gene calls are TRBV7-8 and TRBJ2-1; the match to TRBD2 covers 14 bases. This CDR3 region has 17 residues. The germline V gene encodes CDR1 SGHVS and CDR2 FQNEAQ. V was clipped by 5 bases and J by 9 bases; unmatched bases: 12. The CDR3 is CASSPARLAGGLSEQFF. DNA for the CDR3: TGTGCCAGCAGCCCAGCCCGACTAGCGGGGGGGCTGAGTGAGCAGTTCTTC.

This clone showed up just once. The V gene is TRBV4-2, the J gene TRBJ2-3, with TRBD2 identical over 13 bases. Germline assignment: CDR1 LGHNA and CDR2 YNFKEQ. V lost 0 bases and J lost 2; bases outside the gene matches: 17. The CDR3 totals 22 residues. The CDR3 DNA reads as TGTGCCAGCAGCCAAGAGCCCCCCTGGACTAGCGGGAGATACCTGGTCACAGATACGCAGTATTTT. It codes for CASSQEPPWTSGRYLVTDTQYF.

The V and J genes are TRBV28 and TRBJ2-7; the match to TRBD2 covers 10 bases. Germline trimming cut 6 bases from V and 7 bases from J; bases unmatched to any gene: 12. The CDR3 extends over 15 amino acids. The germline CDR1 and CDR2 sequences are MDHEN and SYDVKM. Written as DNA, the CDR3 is TGTGCCAGCAGCCTTCGTGCTAGCGGGAGATGGGAGCAGTACTTC. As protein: CASSLRASGRWEQYF.

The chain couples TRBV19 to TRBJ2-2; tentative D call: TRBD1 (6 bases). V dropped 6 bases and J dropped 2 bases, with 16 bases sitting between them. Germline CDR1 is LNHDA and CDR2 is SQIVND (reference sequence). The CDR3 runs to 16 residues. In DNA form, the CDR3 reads TGTGCCAGTAGGAAAACCGGACAGTTCAACACCGGGGAGCTGTTTTTT. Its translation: CASRKTGQFNTGELFF.

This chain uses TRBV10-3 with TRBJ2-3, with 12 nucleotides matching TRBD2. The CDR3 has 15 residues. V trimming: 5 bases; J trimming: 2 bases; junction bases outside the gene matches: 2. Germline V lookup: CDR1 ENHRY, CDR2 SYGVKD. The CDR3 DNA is TGTGCCATCAGTACTAGCGGGGGGATCACAGATACGCAGTATTTT. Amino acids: CAISTSGGITDTQYF.

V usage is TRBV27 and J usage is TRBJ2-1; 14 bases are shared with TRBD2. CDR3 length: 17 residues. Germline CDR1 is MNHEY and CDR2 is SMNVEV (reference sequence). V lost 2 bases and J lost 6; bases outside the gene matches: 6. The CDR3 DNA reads TGTGCCAGCAGTTTAATACAGGGACTAGCGGGAGCCAATGAGCAGTTCTTC. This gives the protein CASSLIQGLAGANEQFF.